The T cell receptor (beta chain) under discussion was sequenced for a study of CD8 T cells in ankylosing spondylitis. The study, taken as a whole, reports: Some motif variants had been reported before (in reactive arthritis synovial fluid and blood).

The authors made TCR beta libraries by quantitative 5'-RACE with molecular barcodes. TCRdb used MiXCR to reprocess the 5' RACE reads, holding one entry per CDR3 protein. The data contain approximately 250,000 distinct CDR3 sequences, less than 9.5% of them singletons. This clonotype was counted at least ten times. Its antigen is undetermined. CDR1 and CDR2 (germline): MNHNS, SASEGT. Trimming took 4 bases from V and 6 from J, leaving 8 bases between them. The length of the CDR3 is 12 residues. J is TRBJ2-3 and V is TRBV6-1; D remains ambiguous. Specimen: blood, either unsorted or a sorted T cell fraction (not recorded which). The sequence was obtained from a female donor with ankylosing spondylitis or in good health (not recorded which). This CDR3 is CASSGVGDTQYF. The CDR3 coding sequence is TGTGCCAGCAGTGGCGTTGGGGATACGCAGTATTTT.